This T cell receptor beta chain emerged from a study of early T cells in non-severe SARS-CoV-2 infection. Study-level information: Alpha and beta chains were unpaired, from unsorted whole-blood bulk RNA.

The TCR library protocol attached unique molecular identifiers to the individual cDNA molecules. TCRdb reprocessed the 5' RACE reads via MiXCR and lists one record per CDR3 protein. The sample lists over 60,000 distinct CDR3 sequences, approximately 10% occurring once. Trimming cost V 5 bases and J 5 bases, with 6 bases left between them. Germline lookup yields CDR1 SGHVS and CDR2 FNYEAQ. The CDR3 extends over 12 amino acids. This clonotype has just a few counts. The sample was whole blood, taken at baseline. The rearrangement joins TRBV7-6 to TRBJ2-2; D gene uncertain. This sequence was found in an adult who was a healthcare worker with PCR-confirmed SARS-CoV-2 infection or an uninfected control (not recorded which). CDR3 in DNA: TGTGCCAGCAGCCAGTCGACCGGGGAGCTGTTTTTT. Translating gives CASSQSTGELFF.